This TCR beta chain appears in the sequencing data of a study of metastatic and nonmetastatic thyroid tumors. For the study at large: The authors compared repertoires across blood and tumor or nodule tissue from malignant and benign thyroid patients. Broader study findings: Reported TCR beta diversity, measured in blood and tumor, was significantly higher for malignant thyroid tumors than for benign nodules.

Each patient came to thyroid surgery without any prior treatment (of any kind). This clone turned up a few times. Its antigen is not identified. Per the original data handling: A papillary thyroid cancer distant-metastasis classifier was built from CDR3 differences across clinicopathological groups. MiXCR re-clonotyped the PCR reads for TCRdb. These V and J calls are TCRdb output, not the study's own analysis. The table records more than 13,000 clones, approximately 12% of them present only once. Trimming removed 6 bases at V and 7 bases at J, with 16 bases between. Germline CDR1 MNHNS, CDR2 SASEGT. This CDR3 spans 14 amino acids.

Sequenced: blood. The receptor comes from a female donor with papillary thyroid cancer or a benign thyroid nodule (not recorded which). Some clones in this sample may be carry-over from other donors' samples. The chain links TRBV6-1 to TRBJ1-5; D not resolved. This chain's CDR3 is CASSPSGLVQPQHF. CDR3 DNA: TGTGCCAGCAGCCCATCGGGGTTGGTCCAGCCCCAGCATTTT.